This T cell receptor (beta chain) was recovered during a study of cytomegalovirus exposure and HLA in healthy donors. On this clone itself: What it recognizes is unknown.

Germline V gives CDR1 MDHEN, CDR2 SYDVKM. The CDR3 is 12 amino acids. With 5 bases removed from V and 3 bases from J, the gap between germline ends came to 7 bases. The study's findings and limits: Prediction of most subjects' HLA-A and HLA-B alleles by TCR beta sequences was reportedly accurate.

Donors were ostensibly healthy at sampling, although undocumented immune exposures were probable. 13 Jbeta primers and 60 Vbeta primers were used for the PCR. TCRdb's table, derived via immunoSEQ multiplex PCR, lists solely in-frame clones and lacks some. This table has around 280,000 clones, approximately 90% appearing once. The TCR comes from a woman between 18 and 29 years old in good health and CMV-seronegative. This chain uses TRBV28 with TRBJ1-1, with D uncertain. Material: PBMCs. The CDR3 bases are TGTGCCAGCAGTCAACAGTACACTGAAGCTTTCTTT. Translation gives CASSQQYTEAFF.